A single sample is the source of the 27 T cell receptor beta chains below, sequenced in a study of blood T cell repertoires in COVID-19. Libraries were prepared by immunoSEQ multiplex PCR; TCRdb keeps only in-frame clonotypes and omits some of them. Among 250,000 to 350,000 clones listed, nearly 90% were seen once. Sequenced input: peripheral blood. These receptors came from a man younger than 30 with active or convalescent COVID-19.

The V call is TRBV5-8, the J call TRBJ2-1; maybe TRBD2 (5 bases). The length of the CDR3 is 14 residues. CDR1 SGHTS and CDR2 YDEGEE come from the germline V gene. Trimming pared 7 bases from V and 3 bases from J, leaving 14 bases between. CDR3 bases: TGTGCCAGCGGCCTTACTAGAAACTACAATGAGCAGTTCTTC. It is translated as CASGLTRNYNEQFF.

This clone was seen a handful of times. This chain connects TRBV5-1 to TRBJ2-2; D uncertain. The CDR3 sequence is 13 residues long. Germline CDR1 and CDR2: SGHRS and YFSETQ. The germline V and J ends were trimmed by 5 bases and 1 base, with 6 bases remaining between them. This CDR3 reads CASSRVNTGELFF. CDR3 DNA: TGCGCCAGCAGTAGAGTGAACACCGGGGAGCTGTTTTTT.

The rearrangement joins TRBV27 to TRBJ2-1; unclear D gene. This CDR3 is built from 13 residues. Trimming pared 3 bases from V and 10 bases from J, leaving 13 bases between. Germline V CDR1 and CDR2: MNHEY, SMNVEV (reference sequence). Here the CDR3 reads CASSLTERLEQFF. The CDR3 bases are TGTGCCAGCAGTTTGACGGAGCGCCTAGAGCAGTTCTTC.

The chain couples TRBV5-5 to TRBJ1-1; no firm D call. The germline gives CDR1 SGHKS, CDR2 YYEKEE (reference sequence). V dropped 4 bases and J dropped 1 base, with 11 bases sitting between them. The CDR3 has 14 amino acids. Here the CDR3 DNA reads TGTGCCAGCAGCGAACGAGTTTGGAACACTGAAGCTTTCTTT. It yields the protein CASSERVWNTEAFF.

V usage is TRBV7-2 and J usage is TRBJ2-1; 13 bases agree with TRBD2. CDR1 is SGHTA, CDR2 FQGNSA, per germline. V lost 5 bases to trimming and J lost 4 bases; unmatched junction nucleotides: 8. This CDR3 has 17 amino acids. DNA for the CDR3: TGTGCCAGCAGCCCGACTAGCGGGGGGCCCCTTTACAATGAGCAGTTCTTC. This codes for CASSPTSGGPLYNEQFF.

This chain joins TRBV23-1 and TRBJ2-2; D possibly corresponds to TRBD2 (6 bases). TRBV23-1 is flagged as an ORF with uncertain function. The CDR3 is 16 amino acids. The V end lost 7 bases, the J end lost 6 bases, and 21 bases lay between the germline ends. This CDR3 reads CASNTSWAGRPGELFF. The CDR3 bases are TGCGCCAGCAACACATCCTGGGCGGGGCGTCCCGGGGAGCTGTTTTTT.

This sequence joins TRBV25-1 and TRBJ1-1, with a possible D match to TRBD1 (6 bases). Trimming shortened V by 7 bases and J by 7 bases, and 19 bases separated the two germline ends. CDR1 and CDR2 (germline): MGHDK, SYGVNS. The length of the CDR3 is 14 residues. CDR3 DNA: TGTGCCAGCAAATCGGGGGGCAAAGGATTTGAAGCTTTCTTT. This translates into CASKSGGKGFEAFF. The variable domain in full, completed from reference TRBV25-1 and TRBJ1-1, reads EADIYQTPRYLVIGTGKKITLECSQTMGHDKMYWYQQDPGMELHLIHYSYGVNSTEKGDLSSESTVSRIRTEHFPLTLESARPSHTSQYLCASKSGGKGFEAFFGQGTRLTVV.

This sequence joins TRBV5-6 and TRBJ2-1; D gene uncertain. Trimming stripped 2 bases from V and 5 bases from J, with 8 bases between. Germline CDR1 SGHDT, CDR2 YYEEEE. The CDR3 spans 13 residues. The CDR3 sequence: CASSFGTHNEQFF. CDR3 nucleotide sequence: TGTGCCAGCAGCTTTGGCACACACAATGAGCAGTTCTTC.

This chain uses TRBV12-3 or TRBV12-4 with TRBJ1-2; 7 nucleotides match TRBD1. V was clipped by 0 bases and J by 7 bases; unmatched bases: 2. This CDR3 is built from 13 residues. Here the CDR3 DNA reads TGTGCCAGCAGTTTAGCAGGGGGCGGTGGCTACACCTTC. The encoded protein is CASSLAGGGGYTF.

The gene calls are TRBV9 and TRBJ2-7, with 8 bases identical to TRBD1. Germline V CDR1 and CDR2: SGDLS, YYNGEE. V lost 3 bases and J lost 1; bases outside the gene matches: 3. The CDR3 has 14 residues. The CDR3 spells CASSETGGSYEQYF. The CDR3 DNA sequence: TGTGCCAGCAGCGAAACAGGGGGGTCCTACGAGCAGTACTTC.

The chain combines TRBV29-1 with TRBJ2-1; tentatively, D is TRBD2 (5 bases). Trimming pared 7 bases from V and 5 bases from J, leaving 9 bases between. Germline CDR1 reads SQVTM; CDR2 reads ANQGSEA. The CDR3 consists of 11 residues. CDR3 sequence reads: CSAGSDNEQFF. The CDR3 nucleotides are TGCAGCGCTGGGAGTGACAATGAGCAGTTCTTC.

V gene TRBV19 combines with J gene TRBJ1-1; D not certain. Per germline, CDR1 LNHDA and CDR2 SQIVND (reference sequence). CDR3 size: 13 residues. V was trimmed by 4 bases and J by 4 bases, leaving 10 bases between them. Here the CDR3 reads CASSRGYGTEAFF. The CDR3 coding sequence is TGTGCCAGTAGTAGAGGGTATGGCACTGAAGCTTTCTTT.

The chain is built from TRBV18 and TRBJ2-5, with a possible D match to TRBD1 (5 bases). Trimming stripped 6 bases from V and 2 bases from J, with 13 bases between. Germline CDR1 reads KGHSH; CDR2 reads LQKENI. The CDR3 covers 14 residues. The CDR3 bases are TGTGCCAGCTCCCATCAGGGAAGGCAAGAGACCCAGTACTTC. Residues: CASSHQGRQETQYF.

Worth noting for this clone: The sample contains more than one DNA sequence encoding this CDR3. This sequence joins TRBV7-2 and TRBJ2-7, with 12 bases aligning to TRBD2. J lost 2 bases, V lost 5 bases, and 4 bases had no gene match. The CDR3 runs to 15 residues. Germline values: CDR1 SGHTA, CDR2 FQGNSA. The CDR3 sequence is CASSATSGGPYEQYF. DNA of the CDR3: TGTGCCAGCAGCGCGACTAGCGGGGGTCCCTACGAGCAGTACTTC.

This chain links TRBV7-9 with TRBJ1-2; 8 positions agree with TRBD1. Looked up from germline, CDR1 is SEHNR and CDR2 is FQNEAQ (reference sequence). V dropped 0 bases and J dropped 2; count of bases not matched to a gene: 5. The CDR3 contains 16 residues. CDR3 nucleotide sequence: TGTGCCAGCAGCTTAGCTGAGCCAGGGGGCAACTATGGCTACACCTTC. Residues: CASSLAEPGGNYGYTF.

This clone was seen once. This sequence joins TRBV29-1 and TRBJ2-5; TRBD2 matches at 8 bases. Looked up from germline, CDR1 is SQVTM and CDR2 is ANQGSEA. The J segment lost 1 base and the V segment lost 4 bases, leaving 5 bases of the junction unmatched. The CDR3 contains 14 residues. This chain's CDR3 is CSVGKRGPQETQYF. In DNA form, the CDR3 reads TGCAGCGTTGGAAAGCGGGGGCCCCAAGAGACCCAGTACTTC.

The chain joins TRBV5-4 to TRBJ2-7; 7 bases agree with TRBD1. With V trimmed by 0 bases and J by 2 bases, 5 bases remained unmatched. Germline-derived CDR1 and CDR2 are SGHNT and YYREEE (reference sequence). CDR3 length: 15 residues. In DNA form, the CDR3 reads TGTGCCAGCAGCTTGGCCGGACAGGCGCCCTACGAGCAGTACTTC. Translation: CASSLAGQAPYEQYF. Filled out from reference TRBV5-4 and TRBJ2-7, the complete variable domain reads ETGVTQSPTHLIKTRGQQVTLRCSSQSGHNTVSWYQQALGQGPQFIFQYYREEENGRGNFPPRFSGLQFPNYSSELNVNALELDDSALYLCASSLAGQAPYEQYFGPGTRLTVT.

This clone occurred once. The chain carries TRBV27 and TRBJ2-1, with TRBD2 matching over 10 bases. The length of the CDR3 is 15 residues. V lost 5 bases, J lost 3 bases, and 4 bases stayed unmatched. CDR1 and CDR2 (germline): MNHEY, SMNVEV (reference sequence). The CDR3 DNA sequence: TGTGCCAGCAGTACTCTAGCGGGGGACTACAATGAGCAGTTCTTC. The encoded protein is CASSTLAGDYNEQFF.

This clone was observed a handful of times. The chain recombines TRBV10-3 with TRBJ1-2; D might be TRBD1 (6 bases). Trimming took 3 bases from V and 8 from J, leaving 16 bases between them. Germline lookup yields CDR1 ENHRY and CDR2 SYGVKD. The CDR3 runs to 14 residues. The CDR3 bases are TGTGCCATCAGTGACCGGGGGGCGCGGGAGGGCTACACCTTC. Translated, it gives CAISDRGAREGYTF.

CDR3 in amino acids: CASVPGQRNTIYF. The CDR3 coding sequence is TGTGCCAGCGTCCCGGGACAGAGAAACACCATATATTTT. This chain joins TRBV28 and TRBJ1-3, with 7 bases aligning to TRBD1. The junction had 6 bases not matched to a gene; V was cut back by 8 bases and J by 5 bases. Germline lookup yields CDR1 MDHEN and CDR2 SYDVKM. The CDR3 extends over 13 amino acids.

V and J are TRBV27 and TRBJ2-2; the D gene is possibly TRBD2 (7 bases). This CDR3 has 16 amino acids. The V end was cut by 5 bases, the J end by 0 bases, with 13 bases between. Germline CDR1 reads MNHEY; CDR2 reads SMNVEV (reference sequence). The CDR3 region is CASSAPGGANTGELFF. CDR3 in DNA: TGTGCCAGCAGTGCCCCGGGGGGCGCGAACACCGGGGAGCTGTTTTTT.

The chain uses TRBV5-6 and TRBJ2-3; tentative D call: TRBD2 (5 bases). This CDR3 has 15 residues. Trimming shortened V by 2 bases and J by 2 bases, and 12 bases separated the two germline ends. Looked up from germline, CDR1 is SGHDT and CDR2 is YYEEEE. CDR3 bases: TGTGCCAGCAGCTTTTGGAGCGGACCCACAGATACGCAGTATTTT. Translated, it gives CASSFWSGPTDTQYF.

The chain carries TRBV14 and TRBJ2-7; D is ambiguous. The CDR3 is made up of 14 amino acids. V was cut by 1 base and J by 2 bases, with 9 bases left in between. The V gene's germline CDR1 is SGHDN and CDR2 FVKESK. The CDR3 region is CASSQGAVPYEQYF. DNA of the CDR3: TGTGCCAGCAGCCAAGGGGCAGTTCCCTACGAGCAGTACTTC.

Regarding this clone: Additional DNA sequences in this sample encode the identical CDR3. CDR3: CATSRDRGSGNTIYF. CDR3 in DNA: TGTGCCACCAGCAGAGACAGGGGGTCAGGAAACACCATATATTTT. The J gene is TRBJ1-3, the V gene TRBV15, with TRBD1 matching 7 bases. CDR1 is LNHNV and CDR2 is YYDKDF in the germline V gene (reference sequence). The CDR3 runs 15 residues. V lost 0 bases to trimming and J lost 4 bases; unmatched junction nucleotides: 3.

V and J are TRBV5-1 and TRBJ2-3; 8 nucleotides align to TRBD2. V was clipped by 3 bases and J by 3 bases; unmatched bases: 6. This CDR3 has 15 residues. The germline CDR1 and CDR2 sequences are SGHRS and YFSETQ. Here the CDR3 DNA reads TGCGCCAGCAGCTACGGGGGGGCCAAGACAGATACGCAGTATTTT. Its protein product is CASSYGGAKTDTQYF. Supplemented by reference TRBV5-1 and TRBJ2-3, the full variable domain reads KAGVTQTPRYLIKTRGQQVTLSCSPISGHRSVSWYQQTPGQGLQFLFEYFSETQRNKGNFPGRFSGRQFSNSRSEMNVSTLELGDSALYLCASSYGGAKTDTQYFGPGTRLTVL.

This sequence joins TRBV12-3 or TRBV12-4 and TRBJ1-2; D ambiguous. V lost 3 bases to trimming and J lost 4 bases, with 9 bases between them. This CDR3 has 13 amino acids. The CDR3 loop is CASSFAQAYGYTF. CDR3 bases: TGTGCCAGCAGTTTTGCCCAGGCCTATGGCTACACCTTC.

This chain connects TRBV4-2 to TRBJ1-6; 7 bases are a match to TRBD1. Germline-derived CDR1 and CDR2 are LGHNA and YNFKEQ. Trimming at V came to 0 bases and at J to 4 bases, leaving 3 bases not matched to a gene. The length of the CDR3 is 16 residues. CDR3 nucleotide sequence: TGTGCCAGCAGCCAAGAAACAGGGGCGTATAATTCACCCCTCCACTTT. Encoded protein: CASSQETGAYNSPLHF.